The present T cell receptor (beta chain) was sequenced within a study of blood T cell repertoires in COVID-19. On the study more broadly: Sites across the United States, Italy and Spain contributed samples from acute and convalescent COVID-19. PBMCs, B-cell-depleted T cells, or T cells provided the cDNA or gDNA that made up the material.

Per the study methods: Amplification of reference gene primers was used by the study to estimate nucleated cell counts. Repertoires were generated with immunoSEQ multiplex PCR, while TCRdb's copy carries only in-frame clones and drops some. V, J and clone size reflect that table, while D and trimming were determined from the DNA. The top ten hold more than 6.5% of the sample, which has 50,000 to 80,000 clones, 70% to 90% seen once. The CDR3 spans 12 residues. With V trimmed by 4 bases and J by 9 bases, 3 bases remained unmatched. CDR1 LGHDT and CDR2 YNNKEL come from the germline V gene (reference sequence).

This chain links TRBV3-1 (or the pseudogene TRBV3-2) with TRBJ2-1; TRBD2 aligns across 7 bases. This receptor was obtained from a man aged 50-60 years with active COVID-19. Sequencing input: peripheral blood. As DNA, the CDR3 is TGTGCCAGCAGCCGCGGGGGTCTTGAGCAGTTCTTC. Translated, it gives CASSRGGLEQFF.